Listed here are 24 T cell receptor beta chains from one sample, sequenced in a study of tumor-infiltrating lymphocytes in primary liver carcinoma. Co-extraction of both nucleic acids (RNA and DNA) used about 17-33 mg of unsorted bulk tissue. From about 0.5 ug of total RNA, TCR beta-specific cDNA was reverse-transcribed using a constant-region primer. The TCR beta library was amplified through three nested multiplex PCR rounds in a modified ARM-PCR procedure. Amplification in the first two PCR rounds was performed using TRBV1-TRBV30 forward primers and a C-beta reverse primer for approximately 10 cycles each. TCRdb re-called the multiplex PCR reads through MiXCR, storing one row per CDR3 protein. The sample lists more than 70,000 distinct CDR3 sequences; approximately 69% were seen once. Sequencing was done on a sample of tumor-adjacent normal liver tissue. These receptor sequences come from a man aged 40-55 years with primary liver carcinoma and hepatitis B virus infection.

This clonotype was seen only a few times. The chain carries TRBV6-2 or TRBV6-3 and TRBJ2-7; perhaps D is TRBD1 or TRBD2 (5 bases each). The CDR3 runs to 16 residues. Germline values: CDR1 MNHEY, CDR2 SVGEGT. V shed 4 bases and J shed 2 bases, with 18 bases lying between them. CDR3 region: CASSSFRGGHPYEQYF. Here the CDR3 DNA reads TGTGCCAGCAGTTCCTTCCGAGGAGGACATCCCTACGAGCAGTACTTC.

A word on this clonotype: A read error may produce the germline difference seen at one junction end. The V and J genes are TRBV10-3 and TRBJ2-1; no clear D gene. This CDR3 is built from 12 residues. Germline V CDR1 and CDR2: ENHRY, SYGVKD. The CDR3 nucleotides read TGTTCCATCAGTAAAGGATTTGATGAGCAGTTCTTC. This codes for CSISKGFDEQFF.

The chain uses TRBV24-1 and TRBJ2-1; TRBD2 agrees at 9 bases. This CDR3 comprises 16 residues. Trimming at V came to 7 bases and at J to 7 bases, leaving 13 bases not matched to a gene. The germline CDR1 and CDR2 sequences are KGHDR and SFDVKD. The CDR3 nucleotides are TGTGCCACCAGGGAAAGGGTAGCGGGAGTACTGAATGAGCAGTTCTTC. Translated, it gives CATRERVAGVLNEQFF.

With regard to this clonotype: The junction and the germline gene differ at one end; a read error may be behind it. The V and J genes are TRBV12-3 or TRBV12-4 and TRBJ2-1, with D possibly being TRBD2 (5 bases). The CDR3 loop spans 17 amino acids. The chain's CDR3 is CASSLAGYAFGGNEQLF. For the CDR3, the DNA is TGTGCCAGCAGTTTAGCAGGGTATGCATTCGGAGGCAATGAGCAGCTCTTC.

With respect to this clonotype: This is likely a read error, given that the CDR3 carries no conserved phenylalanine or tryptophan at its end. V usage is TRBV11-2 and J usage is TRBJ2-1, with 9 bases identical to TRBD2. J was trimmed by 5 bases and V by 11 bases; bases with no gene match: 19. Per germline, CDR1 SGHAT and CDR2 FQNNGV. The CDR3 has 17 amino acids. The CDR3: CAGILGLAGEVDNEQFS. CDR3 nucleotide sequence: TGTGCCGGCATCCTGGGATTAGCGGGAGAAGTTGACAATGAGCAGTTCTCC.

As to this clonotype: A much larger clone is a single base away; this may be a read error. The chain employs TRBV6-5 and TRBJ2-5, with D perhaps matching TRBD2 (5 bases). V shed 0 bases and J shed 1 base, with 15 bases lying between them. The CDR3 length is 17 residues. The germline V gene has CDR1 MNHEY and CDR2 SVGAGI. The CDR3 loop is CASSYSSNGGSQETQYF. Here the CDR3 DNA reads TGTGCCAGCAGTTACTCGAGTAATGGCGGGTCCCAAGAGACCCAGTACTTC.

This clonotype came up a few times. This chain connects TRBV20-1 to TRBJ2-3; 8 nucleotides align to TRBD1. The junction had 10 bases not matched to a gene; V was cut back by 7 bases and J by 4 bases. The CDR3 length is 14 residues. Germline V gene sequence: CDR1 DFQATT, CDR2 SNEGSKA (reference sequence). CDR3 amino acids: CSGRTGKKSDTQYF. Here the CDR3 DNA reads TGCAGTGGACGGACAGGGAAGAAATCAGATACGCAGTATTTT.

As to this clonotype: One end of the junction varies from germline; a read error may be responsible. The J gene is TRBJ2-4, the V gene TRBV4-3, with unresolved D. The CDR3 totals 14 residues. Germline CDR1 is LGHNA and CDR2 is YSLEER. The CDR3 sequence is CSSSQGFRIGIQYF. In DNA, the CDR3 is TGCTCCAGCAGCCAAGGGTTTCGAATAGGCATTCAATACTTC.

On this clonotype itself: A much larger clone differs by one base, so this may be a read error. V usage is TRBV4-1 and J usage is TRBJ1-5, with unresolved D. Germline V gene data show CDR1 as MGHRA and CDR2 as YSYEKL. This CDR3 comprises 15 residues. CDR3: CASNQARATGQPQHF. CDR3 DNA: TGCGCCAGCAACCAAGCACGGGCCACGGGTCAGCCCCAGCATTTT.

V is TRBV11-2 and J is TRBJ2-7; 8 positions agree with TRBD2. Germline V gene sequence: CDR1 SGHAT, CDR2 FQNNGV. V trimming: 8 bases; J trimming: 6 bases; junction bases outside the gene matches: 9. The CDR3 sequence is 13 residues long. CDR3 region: CASGLGGTSEQYF. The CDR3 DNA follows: TGTGCCAGCGGCCTCGGAGGGACTAGCGAGCAGTACTTC.

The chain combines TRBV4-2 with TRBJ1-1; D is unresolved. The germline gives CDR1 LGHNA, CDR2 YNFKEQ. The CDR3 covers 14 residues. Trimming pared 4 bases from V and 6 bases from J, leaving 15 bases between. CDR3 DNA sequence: TGTGCCAGCAGCCTGTCCGGGTCAGGATCTGAAGCTTTCTTT. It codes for CASSLSGSGSEAFF.

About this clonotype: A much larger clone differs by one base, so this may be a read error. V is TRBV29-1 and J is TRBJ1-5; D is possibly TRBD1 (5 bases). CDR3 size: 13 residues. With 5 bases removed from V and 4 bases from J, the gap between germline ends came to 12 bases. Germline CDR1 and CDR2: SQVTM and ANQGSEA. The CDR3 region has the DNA TGCAGCGTTATGAGACAGTCTAATCAGCCCCAGCATTTT. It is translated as CSVMRQSNQPQHF.

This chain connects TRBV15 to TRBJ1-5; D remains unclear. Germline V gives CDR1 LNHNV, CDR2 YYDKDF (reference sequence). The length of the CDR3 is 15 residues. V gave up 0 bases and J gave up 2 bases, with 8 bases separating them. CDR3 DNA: TGTGCCACCAGCAGAGAGAGGGATCGCAATCAGCCCCAGCATTTT. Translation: CATSRERDRNQPQHF.

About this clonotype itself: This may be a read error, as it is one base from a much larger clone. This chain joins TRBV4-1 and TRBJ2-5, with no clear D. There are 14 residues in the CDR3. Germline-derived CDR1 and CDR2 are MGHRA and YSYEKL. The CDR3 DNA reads TGCGCCGGCAGCCAAGATGTAGGTCGGGAGACCCAGTACTTC. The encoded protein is CAGSQDVGRETQYF.

CDR3 loop: CASILRTGGLRNEQFF. The CDR3 nucleotides are TGTGCCAGCATCCTGAGGACTGGGGGGCTTCGGAATGAGCAGTTCTTC. This chain uses TRBV11-2 with TRBJ2-1; tentatively, D is TRBD1 or TRBD2 (6 bases each). CDR1 and CDR2 from the germline V gene are SGHAT and FQNNGV. There are 16 residues in the CDR3. Deletions cut 7 bases from V and 7 bases from J, with 23 bases between.

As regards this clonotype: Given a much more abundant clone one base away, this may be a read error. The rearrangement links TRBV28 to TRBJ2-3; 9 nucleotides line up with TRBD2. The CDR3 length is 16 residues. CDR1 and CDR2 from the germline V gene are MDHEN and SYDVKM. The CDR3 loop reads CASSLRLAGLTDRQYF. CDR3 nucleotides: TGTGCCAGCAGTTTACGCCTAGCGGGACTCACAGATAGGCAGTATTTT.

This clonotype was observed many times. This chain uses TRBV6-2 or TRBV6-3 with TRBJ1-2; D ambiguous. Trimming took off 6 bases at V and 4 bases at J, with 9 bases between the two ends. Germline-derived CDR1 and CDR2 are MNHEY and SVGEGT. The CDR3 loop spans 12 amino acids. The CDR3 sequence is CASSPTAYGYTF. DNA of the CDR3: TGTGCCAGCAGCCCAACAGCCTATGGCTACACCTTC.

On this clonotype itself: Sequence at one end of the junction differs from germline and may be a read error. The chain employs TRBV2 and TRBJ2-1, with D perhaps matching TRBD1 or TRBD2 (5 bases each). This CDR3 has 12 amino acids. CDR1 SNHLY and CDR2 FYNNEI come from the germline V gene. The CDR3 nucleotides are TGTGCCAGTTCGACAGTGGAGGATGAGCAGCTCTTC. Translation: CASSTVEDEQLF.

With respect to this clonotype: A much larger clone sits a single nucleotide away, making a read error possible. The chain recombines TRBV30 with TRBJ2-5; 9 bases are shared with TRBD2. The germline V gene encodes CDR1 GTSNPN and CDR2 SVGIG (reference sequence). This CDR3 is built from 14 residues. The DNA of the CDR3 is TGTGCCTGGAGCCGCGGGAGGGCCCAAGAGACCCGGTACTTC. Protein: CAWSRGRAQETRYF.

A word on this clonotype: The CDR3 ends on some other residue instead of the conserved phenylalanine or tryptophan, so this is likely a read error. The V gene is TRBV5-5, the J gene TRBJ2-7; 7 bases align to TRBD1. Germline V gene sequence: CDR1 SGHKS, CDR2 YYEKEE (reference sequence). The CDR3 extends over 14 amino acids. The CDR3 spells CASSSGTALSEQYL. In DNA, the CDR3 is TGTGCTAGCAGCTCCGGGACAGCTCTCTCCGAGCAGTACTTA.

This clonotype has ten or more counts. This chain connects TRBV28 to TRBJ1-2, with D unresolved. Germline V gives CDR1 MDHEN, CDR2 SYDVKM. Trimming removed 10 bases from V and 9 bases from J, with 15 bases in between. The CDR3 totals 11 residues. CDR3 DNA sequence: TGTGCCACGAAAGGGAGGGATAGCTACACCTTC. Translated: CATKGRDSYTF.

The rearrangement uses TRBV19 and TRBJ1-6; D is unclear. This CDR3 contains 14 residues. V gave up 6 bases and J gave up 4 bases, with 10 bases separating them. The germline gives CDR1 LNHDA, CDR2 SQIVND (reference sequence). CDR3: CASSIAGYNSPLHF. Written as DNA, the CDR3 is TGTGCCAGTAGCATTGCCGGATATAATTCACCCCTCCACTTT.

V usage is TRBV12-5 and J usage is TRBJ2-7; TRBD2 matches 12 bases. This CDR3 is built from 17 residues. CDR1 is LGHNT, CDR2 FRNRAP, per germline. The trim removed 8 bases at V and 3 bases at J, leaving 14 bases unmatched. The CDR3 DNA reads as TGTGCTAGTCGGCATAGACTAGCGGGAGCGGTTAGCTACGAGCAGTACTTC. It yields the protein CASRHRLAGAVSYEQYF. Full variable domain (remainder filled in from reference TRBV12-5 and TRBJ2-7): DARVTQTPRHKVTEMGQEVTMRCQPILGHNTVFWYRQTMMQGLELLAYFRNRAPLDDSGMPKDRFSAEMPDATLATLKIQPSEPRDSAVYFCASRHRLAGAVSYEQYFGPGTRLTVT.

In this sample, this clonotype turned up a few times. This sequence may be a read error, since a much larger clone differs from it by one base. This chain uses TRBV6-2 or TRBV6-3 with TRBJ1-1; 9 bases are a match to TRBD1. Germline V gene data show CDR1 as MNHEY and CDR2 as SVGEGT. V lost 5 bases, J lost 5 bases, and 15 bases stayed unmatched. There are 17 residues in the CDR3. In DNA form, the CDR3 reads TGTGCCAGCAGTCACGGGACAGGGACGGGTCAGGGAACTGAAGCTTTCTTT. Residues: CASSHGTGTGQGTEAFF.